One and the same sample provided the 17 T cell receptor beta chains below, sequenced in a study of tumor-infiltrating lymphocytes in primary liver carcinoma (dated by TCRdb to 2016 to 2017). The data were produced on an Illumina HiSeq 2500. Using a constant-region primer and ProtoScript II reverse transcriptase, TCRbeta-specific cDNA was reverse-transcribed from about 0.45 ug total RNA. The TCRbeta libraries were prepared through three rounds of nested multiplex PCR following a slightly modified ARM-PCR procedure. The first two PCR rounds used multiplex TRBV1-TRBV30 forward primers with a Cbeta reverse primer, each for 10 cycles. TCRdb took the public reads, trimmed them with fastp at Q25, ran MiXCR for clone calling and kept in-frame beta chains. Entries are consolidated by CDR3 protein sequence, retaining the most common genes and DNA. The sample contains a few hundred thousand distinct CDR3 sequences, approximately 54% of them found a single time. Clones ranked in the top ten supply 15% to 20% of the sample.

TRIzol reagent was used to extract blood RNA from unsorted whole blood, while the DNeasy Blood & Tissue kit provided the germline DNA. The sequenced sample was peripheral blood. The receptors shown here come from a woman younger than 45 with primary liver carcinoma and hepatitis B virus infection.

CDR3: CASRGQGRLGYYEQYF. The CDR3 DNA follows: TGTGCCAGCAGGGGCCAGGGTAGACTAGGCTACTACGAGCAGTACTTC. V is TRBV28 and J is TRBJ2-7; a possible D gene is TRBD2 (6 bases). The germline CDR1 and CDR2 sequences are MDHEN and SYDVKM. This CDR3 contains 16 residues. The germline V and J ends were trimmed by 6 bases and 3 bases, with 21 bases remaining between them. Drawing the rest from reference TRBV28 and TRBJ2-7, the complete variable domain is DVKVTQSSRYLVKRTGEKVFLECVQDMDHENMFWYRQDPGLGLRLIYFSYDVKMKEKGDIPEGYSVSREKKERFSLILESASTNQTSMYLCASRGQGRLGYYEQYFGPGTRLTVT.

About this clonotype: This may be a read error, as it is one base from a much larger clone. The CDR3 DNA reads as TGTGCCAGCAGAGTGGGACTAGGATACACCTGGGAGCTGTTTTTT. Amino acid sequence: CASRVGLGYTWELFF. This chain uses TRBV12-3 or TRBV12-4 with TRBJ2-2; TRBD2 matches 8 bases. The CDR3 is 15 amino acids.

The chain carries TRBV6-6 and TRBJ2-1; 10 bases line up with TRBD1. This CDR3 has 15 residues. The V gene end was trimmed by 6 bases and the J gene end by 9 bases; junction bases not matched to a gene: 11. CDR1 and CDR2 (germline): MNHNY, SVGAGI (reference sequence). The CDR3 spells CASRGRQGASIEQFF. The CDR3 nucleotides are TGTGCCAGCAGAGGGAGACAGGGGGCTAGCATTGAGCAGTTCTTC.

This clonotype was counted only a few times. The V call is TRBV4-1, the J call TRBJ1-6; D is possibly TRBD1 (6 bases). Deletions cut 0 bases from V and 8 bases from J, with 11 bases between. The CDR3 has 15 amino acids. The germline V gene encodes CDR1 MGHRA and CDR2 YSYEKL. The DNA of the CDR3 is TGCGCCAGCAGCCAAGATCACAGGGCAGATTCACCCCTCCACTTT. Protein sequence: CASSQDHRADSPLHF.

Comment on this clonotype: This clone may be a read error of a much larger clone one base away. V is TRBV6-5 and J is TRBJ1-1, with no clear D. Germline V gene lookup returns CDR1 MNHEY and CDR2 SVGAGI. The CDR3 length is 15 residues. The CDR3 protein is CASNYEGRLWTEAFF. The CDR3 DNA reads TGTGCCAGCAATTACGAGGGCAGGCTGTGGACTGAAGCTTTCTTT.

Remarks on this clonotype: A read error may be the cause here, since a much bigger clone is one base away. The J gene is TRBJ1-2, the V gene TRBV29-1; no firm D call. The CDR3 covers 14 residues. Trimming removed 3 bases at V and 2 bases at J, with 13 bases between. Germline lookup yields CDR1 SQVTM and CDR2 ANQGSEA. In DNA, the CDR3 is TGCAGCGTTGACAGTCCCAGGCAGAACTATGGCTACACCTTC. Amino acid sequence: CSVDSPRQNYGYTF.

The V gene is TRBV28, the J gene TRBJ1-6; no clear D gene. Germline V lookup: CDR1 MDHEN, CDR2 SYDVKM. The CDR3 covers 15 residues. Deletions cut 8 bases from V and 7 bases from J, with 18 bases between. The CDR3: CASAYTRPGNSPLHF. The CDR3 DNA reads as TGTGCCAGCGCATACACCCGTCCGGGGAATTCACCCCTCCACTTT.

This clonotype was counted ten times or more. V gene TRBV11-2 combines with J gene TRBJ2-5; D call uncertain. There are 11 residues in the CDR3. From germline, CDR1 is SGHAT and CDR2 FQNNGV. Trimming removed 5 bases at V and 5 bases at J, with 6 bases between. The CDR3 region is CASSRTETQYF. The CDR3 nucleotides read TGTGCCAGCAGCCGCACGGAGACCCAGTACTTC.

Of note for this clonotype: This clone may be a read error of a much larger clone one base away. V usage is TRBV29-1 and J usage is TRBJ2-3, with D possibly being TRBD2 (5 bases). The CDR3 is 14 amino acids. Germline V CDR1 and CDR2: SQVTM, ANQGSEA. V shed 8 bases and J shed 2 bases, with 17 bases lying between them. CDR3: CSFSGKSDTDTQYF. The CDR3 bases are TGCAGCTTTTCCGGGAAATCAGACACAGATACGCAGTATTTT.

This clonotype has at least ten counts. This chain connects TRBV6-5 to TRBJ2-4; tentative D call: TRBD1 (5 bases). Germline CDR1 and CDR2: MNHEY and SVGAGI. Trimming stripped 5 bases from V and 0 bases from J, with 14 bases between. This CDR3 region has 16 residues. CDR3 DNA: TGTGCCAGCAGTGACAGTGGGTGGGGAGCCAAAAACATTCAGTACTTC. This translates into CASSDSGWGAKNIQYF.

The chain is built from TRBV6-1 and TRBJ2-2, with D perhaps TRBD1 (6 bases). Trimming left V 1 base short and J 5 bases short, with 11 bases between. In germline, CDR1 is MNHNS, CDR2 SASEGT. The CDR3 is 15 residues long. The CDR3 DNA follows: TGTGCCAGCAGTGAAGTGGGGGCTCTGACCGGGGAGCTGTTTTTT. This translates into CASSEVGALTGELFF.

The chain recombines TRBV14 with TRBJ1-1, with a tentative D call TRBD1 (6 bases). Trimming removed 7 bases at V and 1 base at J, with 10 bases between. The CDR3 length is 13 residues. From germline, CDR1 is SGHDN and CDR2 FVKESK. The CDR3 DNA reads TGTGCCAGCAATCAGGGGCGGAACACTGAAGCTTTCTTT. Translation: CASNQGRNTEAFF.

V usage is TRBV28 and J usage is TRBJ2-2, with D tentatively TRBD2 (6 bases). Germline values: CDR1 MDHEN, CDR2 SYDVKM. The V end was cut by 3 bases, the J end by 5 bases, with 16 bases between. CDR3 length: 16 residues. The CDR3 nucleotides read TGTGCCAGCAGTTTTGGGCGGGATCGTAAAACCGGGGAGCTGTTTTTT. Its protein product is CASSFGRDRKTGELFF.

This sequence joins TRBV11-2 and TRBJ1-2; D not certain. Germline assignment: CDR1 SGHAT and CDR2 FQNNGV. Trimming stripped 7 bases from V and 6 bases from J, with 18 bases between. The CDR3 loop spans 14 amino acids. The CDR3 nucleotides are TGTGCCAGCACCCCTCGGCAGTTGTACAATGGCTACACCTTC. The encoded protein is CASTPRQLYNGYTF.

This clonotype has a handful of counts. V gene TRBV5-6 combines with J gene TRBJ2-3, with D unclear. The J call may be incorrect, as the DNA end agrees better with TRBJ2-7. Germline V CDR1 and CDR2: SGHDT, YYEEEE. The CDR3 has 15 residues. The CDR3 DNA sequence: TGTGCCAGCAGCTTGTCAGCGACCAGAGGTAGGGAGCAGTACTTC. Translated, it gives CASSLSATRGREQYF.

A word on this clonotype: A much larger clone lies a single base off, so this may be a read error. The rearrangement links TRBV4-1 to TRBJ2-1; D ambiguous. Germline lookup yields CDR1 MGHRA and CDR2 YSYEKL. The CDR3 is made up of 12 amino acids. The CDR3 spells CTSSHLYNEQFF. DNA for the CDR3: TGCACCAGCAGCCACCTTTACAATGAGCAGTTCTTC.

CDR3 in DNA: TGCGCCAGCAGCCCCCAATCGGGAGGGGTCGGTTCACCCCTCCACTTT. It yields the protein CASSPQSGGVGSPLHF. The chain recombines TRBV4-3 with TRBJ1-6; possibly TRBD1 for D (5 bases). CDR3 length: 16 amino acids. Per germline, CDR1 LGHNA and CDR2 YSLEER. With 4 bases removed from V and 9 bases from J, the gap between germline ends came to 19 bases.